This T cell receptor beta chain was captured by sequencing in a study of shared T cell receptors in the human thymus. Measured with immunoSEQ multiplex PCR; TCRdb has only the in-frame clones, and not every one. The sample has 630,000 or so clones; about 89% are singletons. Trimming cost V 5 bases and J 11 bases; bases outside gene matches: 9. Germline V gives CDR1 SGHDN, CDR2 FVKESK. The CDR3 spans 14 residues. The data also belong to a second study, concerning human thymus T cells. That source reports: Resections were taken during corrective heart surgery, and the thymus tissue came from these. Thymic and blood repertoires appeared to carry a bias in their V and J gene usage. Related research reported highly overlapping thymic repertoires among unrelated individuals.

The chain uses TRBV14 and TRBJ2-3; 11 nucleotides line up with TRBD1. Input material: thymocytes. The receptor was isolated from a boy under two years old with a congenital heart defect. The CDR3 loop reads CASSKGTGGHGQYF. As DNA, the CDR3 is TGTGCCAGCAGCAAAGGGACAGGGGGGCACGGGCAGTATTTT.